This section outlines one T cell receptor (beta chain) sequence together with its context. This CDR3 comprises 14 residues. Germline CDR1 SGHRS, CDR2 YFSETQ. V was clipped by 0 bases and J by 7 bases; unmatched bases: 5. The data stem from a study of preoperative IRX-2 immunotherapy in early breast cancer. Data came from immunoSEQ multiplex PCR; TCRdb stores just in-frame clones and leaves some out. The table lists 5,000 or so clones, almost 75% of them singletons. Documented treatment: preoperative locoregional IRX-2 cytokine immunotherapy. Patients received preoperative, locoregional IRX-2 cytokine immunotherapy in a phase Ib study.

The clonotype was recovered from a human donor with breast cancer. The specimen comprised tumor tissue, sampled before IRX-2 immunotherapy. The chain recombines TRBV5-1 with TRBJ1-2; 8 bases are a match to TRBD1. The CDR3 DNA follows: TGCGCCAGCAGCTTGGAGGGACAGGACTCTGGCTACACCTTC. It codes for CASSLEGQDSGYTF.